One sample yielded the 6 T cell receptor beta chains listed below, sequenced in a study of beta chain features in type 1 diabetes. Broader study findings: Across all four CD4+ subsets, people with type 1 diabetes showed modestly shorter TCRB CDR3s.

Their cognate antigens are unknown. The study reverse transcribed the entire isolated RNA, so it sequenced expressed TCRB transcripts. The method was immunoSEQ multiplex PCR; TCRdb's version includes in-frame clones alone and lacks a portion of them. In the table there are some 120,000 clones, approximately 15% of which are singletons. Sequencing was carried out using central memory CD4+ T cells from blood. The origin of the receptors is a man in his late teens or twenties with type 1 diabetes.

Of note for this clone: Other DNA sequences in the sample encode the same CDR3. J is TRBJ1-6 and V is TRBV14; D is uncertain. V shed 4 bases and J shed 8 bases, with 9 bases lying between them. The CDR3 sequence is 13 residues long. In germline, CDR1 is SGHDN, CDR2 FVKESK. CDR3 protein: CASSRRADSPLHF. The DNA of the CDR3 is TGTGCCAGCAGCCGTCGGGCCGATTCACCCCTCCACTTT. Looking up the rest from reference TRBV14 and TRBJ1-6 gives the full variable domain: EAGVTQFPSHSVIEKGQTVTLRCDPISGHDNLYWYRRVMGKEIKFLLHFVKESKQDESGMPNNRFLAERTGGTYSTLKVQPAELEDSGVYFCASSRRADSPLHFGNGTRLTVT.

This clone was recorded a few times. The chain joins TRBV7-2 to TRBJ1-2; D perhaps matches TRBD1 (5 bases). Germline lookup yields CDR1 SGHTA and CDR2 FQGNSA. The V and J ends lost 0 bases and 6 bases respectively, with 14 bases between them. The CDR3 spans 15 residues. CDR3 loop: CASSLASRQGDGYTF. CDR3 nucleotide sequence: TGTGCCAGCAGCTTAGCTTCTCGGCAGGGAGATGGCTACACCTTC.

By share, this clone counts as medium-sized (0.01 to 0.1%). The rearrangement links TRBV10-3 to TRBJ2-7; 10 bases are shared with TRBD1. J gave up 4 bases and V 7 bases, and 4 bases lay outside the gene matches. Germline CDR1 ENHRY, CDR2 SYGVKD. The CDR3 covers 13 residues. CDR3 in amino acids: CAITRTGGYEQYF. The CDR3 DNA sequence: TGTGCCATCACCCGGACAGGGGGGTACGAGCAGTACTTC.

CDR3 protein: CASSPVTETQYF. The CDR3 nucleotides are TGTGCCAGCTCACCAGTTACAGAGACCCAGTACTTC. The chain couples TRBV18 to TRBJ2-5; D is uncertain. Germline V gene sequence: CDR1 KGHSH, CDR2 LQKENI. This CDR3 has 12 residues. The V and J ends lost 2 bases and 4 bases respectively, with 5 bases between them.

This clone has only one observation. The chain employs TRBV20-1 and TRBJ2-3; D not resolved. V dropped 5 bases and J dropped 3 bases, with 3 bases sitting between them. Germline loops: CDR1 DFQATT, CDR2 SNEGSKA (reference sequence). The CDR3 runs to 10 residues. CDR3 protein: CSAQTDTQYF. The CDR3 region has the DNA TGCAGTGCTCAGACAGATACGCAGTATTTT.

The sample holds a few counts of this clone. The gene calls are TRBV9 and TRBJ1-4; D is undetermined. Trimming took off 0 bases at V and 5 bases at J, with 8 bases between the two ends. The CDR3 has 14 residues. Germline CDR1 reads SGDLS; CDR2 reads YYNGEE. CDR3 nucleotide sequence: TGTGCCAGCAGCGTAGCAGCTGTCAATGAAAAACTGTTTTTT. It specifies CASSVAAVNEKLFF.